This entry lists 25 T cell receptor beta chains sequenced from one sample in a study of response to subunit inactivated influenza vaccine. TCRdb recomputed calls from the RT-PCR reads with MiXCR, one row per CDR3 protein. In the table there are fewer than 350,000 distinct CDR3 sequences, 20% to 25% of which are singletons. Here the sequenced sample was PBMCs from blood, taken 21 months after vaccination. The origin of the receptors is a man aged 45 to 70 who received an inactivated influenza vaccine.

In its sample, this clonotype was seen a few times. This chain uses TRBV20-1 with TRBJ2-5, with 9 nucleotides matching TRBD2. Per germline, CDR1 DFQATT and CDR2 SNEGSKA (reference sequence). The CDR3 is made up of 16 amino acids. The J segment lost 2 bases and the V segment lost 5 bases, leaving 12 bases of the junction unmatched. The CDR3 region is CSAATWAGGRQETQYF. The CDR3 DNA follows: TGCAGTGCTGCTACCTGGGCGGGGGGGCGTCAAGAGACCCAGTACTTC.

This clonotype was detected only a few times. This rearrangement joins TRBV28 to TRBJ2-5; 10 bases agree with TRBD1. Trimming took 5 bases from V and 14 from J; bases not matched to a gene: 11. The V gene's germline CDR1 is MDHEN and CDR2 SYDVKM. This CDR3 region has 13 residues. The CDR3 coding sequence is TGTGCCAGCAGTCTCGGGGACAGGGGACTCCTTTACTTC. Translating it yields CASSLGDRGLLYF.

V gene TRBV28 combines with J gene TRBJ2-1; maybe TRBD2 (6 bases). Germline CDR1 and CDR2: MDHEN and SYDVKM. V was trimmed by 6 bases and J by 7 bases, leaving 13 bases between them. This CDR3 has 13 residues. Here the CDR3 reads CASSLTRWNEQFF. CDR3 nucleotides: TGTGCCAGCAGCCTGACTAGGTGGAATGAGCAGTTCTTC. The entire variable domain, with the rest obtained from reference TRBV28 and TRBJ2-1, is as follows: DVKVTQSSRYLVKRTGEKVFLECVQDMDHENMFWYRQDPGLGLRLIYFSYDVKMKEKGDIPEGYSVSREKKERFSLILESASTNQTSMYLCASSLTRWNEQFFGPGTRLTVL.

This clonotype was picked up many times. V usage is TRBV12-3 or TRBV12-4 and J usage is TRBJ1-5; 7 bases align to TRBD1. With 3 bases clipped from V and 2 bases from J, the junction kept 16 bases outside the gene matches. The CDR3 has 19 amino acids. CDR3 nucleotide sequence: TGTGCCAGCAGTTTGGTTTATTCGCGAGGGGGCCTGGGCAATCAGCCCCAGCATTTT. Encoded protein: CASSLVYSRGGLGNQPQHF.

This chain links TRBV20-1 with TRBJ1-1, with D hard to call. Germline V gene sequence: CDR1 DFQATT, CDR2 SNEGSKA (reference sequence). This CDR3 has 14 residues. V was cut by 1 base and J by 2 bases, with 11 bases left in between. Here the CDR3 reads CSARVWRENTEAFF. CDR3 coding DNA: TGCAGTGCTAGAGTTTGGCGAGAAAACACTGAAGCTTTCTTT.

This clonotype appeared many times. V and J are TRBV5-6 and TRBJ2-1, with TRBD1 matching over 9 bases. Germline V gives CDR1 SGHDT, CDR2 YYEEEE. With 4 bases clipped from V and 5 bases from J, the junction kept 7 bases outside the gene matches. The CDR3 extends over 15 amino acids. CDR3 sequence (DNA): TGTGCCAGCAGCCCATTGGACAGGGGAAACAATGAGCAGTTCTTC. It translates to CASSPLDRGNNEQFF.

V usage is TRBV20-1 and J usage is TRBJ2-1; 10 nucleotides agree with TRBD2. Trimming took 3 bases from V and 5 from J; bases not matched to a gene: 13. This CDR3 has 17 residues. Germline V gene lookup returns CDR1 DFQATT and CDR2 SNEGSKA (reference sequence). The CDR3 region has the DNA TGCAGTGCTAGGCGTCTGGGGAGGACTAGCGGTAACAATGAGCAGTTCTTC. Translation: CSARRLGRTSGNNEQFF.

CDR3 coding DNA: TGCGCCAGCAGCTTGGGGCCGGGGCCGGGGGGAGAGACCCAGTACTTC. It specifies CASSLGPGPGGETQYF. The chain carries TRBV5-1 and TRBJ2-5, with 7 bases matching TRBD2. Germline CDR1 is SGHRS and CDR2 is YFSETQ. The J segment lost 4 bases and the V segment lost 0 bases, leaving 9 bases of the junction unmatched. The CDR3 extends over 16 amino acids. Using reference TRBV5-1 and TRBJ2-5 for the parts outside the CDR3, the full variable domain is KAGVTQTPRYLIKTRGQQVTLSCSPISGHRSVSWYQQTPGQGLQFLFEYFSETQRNKGNFPGRFSGRQFSNSRSEMNVSTLELGDSALYLCASSLGPGPGGETQYFGPGTRLLVL.

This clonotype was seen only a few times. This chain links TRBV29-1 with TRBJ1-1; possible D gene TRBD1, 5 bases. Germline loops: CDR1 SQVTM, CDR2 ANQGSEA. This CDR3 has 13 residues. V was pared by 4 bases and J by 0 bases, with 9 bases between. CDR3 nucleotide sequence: TGCAGCGTTGGACGACAGATGAACACTGAAGCTTTCTTT. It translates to CSVGRQMNTEAFF.

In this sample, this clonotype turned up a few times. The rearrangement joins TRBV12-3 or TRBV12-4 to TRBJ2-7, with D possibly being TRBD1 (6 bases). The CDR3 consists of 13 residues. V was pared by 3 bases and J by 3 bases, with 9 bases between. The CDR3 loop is CASSFSRGYEQYF. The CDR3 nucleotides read TGTGCCAGCAGTTTCTCCAGGGGCTACGAGCAGTACTTC.

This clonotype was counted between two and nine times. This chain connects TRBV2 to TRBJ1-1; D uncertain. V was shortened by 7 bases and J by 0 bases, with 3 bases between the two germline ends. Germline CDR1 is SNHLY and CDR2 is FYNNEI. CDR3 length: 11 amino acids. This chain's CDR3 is CASTLNTEAFF. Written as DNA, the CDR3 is TGTGCCAGCACCCTGAACACTGAAGCTTTCTTT.

The CDR3 bases are TGTGCCAGCAGCTTAGACGTTAGGAGCGGGAGGGACACCGGGGAGCTGTTTTTT. This gives the protein CASSLDVRSGRDTGELFF. V is TRBV11-2 and J is TRBJ2-2; 10 nucleotides match TRBD2. The germline CDR1 and CDR2 sequences are SGHAT and FQNNGV. The trim removed 0 bases at V and 3 bases at J, leaving 7 bases unmatched. The CDR3 covers 18 residues.

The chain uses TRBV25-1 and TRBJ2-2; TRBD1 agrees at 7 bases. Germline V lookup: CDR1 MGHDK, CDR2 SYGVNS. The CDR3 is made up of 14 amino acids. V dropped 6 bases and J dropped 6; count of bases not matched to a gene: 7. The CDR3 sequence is CASSKDRVAGELFF. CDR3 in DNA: TGTGCCAGCAGCAAAGACAGGGTAGCCGGGGAGCTGTTTTTT.

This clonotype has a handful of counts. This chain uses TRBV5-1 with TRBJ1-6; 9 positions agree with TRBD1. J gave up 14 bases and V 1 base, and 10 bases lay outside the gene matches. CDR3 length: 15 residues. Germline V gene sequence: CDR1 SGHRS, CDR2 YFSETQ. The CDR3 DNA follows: TGCGCCAGCAGCTTGACGGGACAGGGATCGGTCTCCCTCCACTTT. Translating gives CASSLTGQGSVSLHF. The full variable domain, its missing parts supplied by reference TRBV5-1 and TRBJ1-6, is KAGVTQTPRYLIKTRGQQVTLSCSPISGHRSVSWYQQTPGQGLQFLFEYFSETQRNKGNFPGRFSGRQFSNSRSEMNVSTLELGDSALYLCASSLTGQGSVSLHFGNGTRLTVT.

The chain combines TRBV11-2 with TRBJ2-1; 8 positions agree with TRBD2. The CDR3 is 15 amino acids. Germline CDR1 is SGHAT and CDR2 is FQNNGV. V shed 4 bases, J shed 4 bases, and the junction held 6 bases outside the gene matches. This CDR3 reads CASSSLAGTYNEQFF. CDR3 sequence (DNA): TGTGCCAGCAGCTCTTTAGCGGGGACTTACAATGAGCAGTTCTTC.

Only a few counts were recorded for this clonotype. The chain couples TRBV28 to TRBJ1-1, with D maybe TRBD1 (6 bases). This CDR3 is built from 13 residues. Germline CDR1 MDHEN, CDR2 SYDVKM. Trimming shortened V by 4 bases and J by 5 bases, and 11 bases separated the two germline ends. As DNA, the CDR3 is TGTGCCAGCAGTTCTGGGACAAGAACTGAAGCTTTCTTT. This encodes CASSSGTRTEAFF. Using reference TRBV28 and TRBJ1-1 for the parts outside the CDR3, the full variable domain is DVKVTQSSRYLVKRTGEKVFLECVQDMDHENMFWYRQDPGLGLRLIYFSYDVKMKEKGDIPEGYSVSREKKERFSLILESASTNQTSMYLCASSSGTRTEAFFGQGTRLTVV.

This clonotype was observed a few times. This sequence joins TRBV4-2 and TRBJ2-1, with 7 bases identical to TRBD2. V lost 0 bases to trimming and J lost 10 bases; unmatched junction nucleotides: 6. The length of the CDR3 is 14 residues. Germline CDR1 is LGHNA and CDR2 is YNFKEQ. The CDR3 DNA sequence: TGTGCCAGCAGCCAAGACCCTACTAGCGACGAGCAGTTCTTC. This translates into CASSQDPTSDEQFF.

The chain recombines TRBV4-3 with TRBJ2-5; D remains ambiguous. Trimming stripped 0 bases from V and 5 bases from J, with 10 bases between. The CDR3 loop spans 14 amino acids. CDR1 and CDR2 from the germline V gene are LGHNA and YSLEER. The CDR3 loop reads CASSQDPGRETQYF. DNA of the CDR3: TGCGCCAGCAGCCAAGATCCTGGGCGTGAGACCCAGTACTTC.

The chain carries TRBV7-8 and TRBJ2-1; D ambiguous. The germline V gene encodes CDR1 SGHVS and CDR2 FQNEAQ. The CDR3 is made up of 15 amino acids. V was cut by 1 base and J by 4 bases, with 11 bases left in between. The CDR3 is CASSLEAALYNEQFF. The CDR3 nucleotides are TGTGCCAGCAGCTTAGAGGCAGCGCTATACAATGAGCAGTTCTTC. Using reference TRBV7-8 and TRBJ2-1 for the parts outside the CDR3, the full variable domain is GAGVSQSPRYKVAKRGQDVALRCDPISGHVSLFWYQQALGQGPEFLTYFQNEAQLDKSGLPSDRFFAERPEGSVSTLKIQRTQQEDSAVYLCASSLEAALYNEQFFGPGTRLTVL.

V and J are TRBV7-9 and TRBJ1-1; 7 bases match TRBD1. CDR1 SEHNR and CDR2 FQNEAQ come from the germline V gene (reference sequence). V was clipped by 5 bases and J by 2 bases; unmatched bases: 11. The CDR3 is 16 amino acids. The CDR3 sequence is CASSPKNRGTNTEAFF. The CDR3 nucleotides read TGTGCCAGCAGCCCGAAAAACAGGGGCACTAACACTGAAGCTTTCTTT.

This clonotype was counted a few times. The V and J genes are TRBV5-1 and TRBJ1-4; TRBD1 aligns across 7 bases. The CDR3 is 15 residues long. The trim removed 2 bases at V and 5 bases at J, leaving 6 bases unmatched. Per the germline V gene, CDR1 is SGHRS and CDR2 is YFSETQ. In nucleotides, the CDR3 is TGCGCCAGCAGCTTTCAGGGACAGCAAAATGAAAAACTGTTTTTT. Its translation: CASSFQGQQNEKLFF.

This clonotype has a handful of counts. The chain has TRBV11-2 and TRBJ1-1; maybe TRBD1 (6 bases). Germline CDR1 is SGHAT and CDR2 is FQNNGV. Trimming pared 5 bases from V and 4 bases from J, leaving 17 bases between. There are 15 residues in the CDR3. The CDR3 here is CASSPNTGLGTEAFF. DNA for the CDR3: TGTGCCAGCAGCCCCAATACAGGGTTGGGCACTGAAGCTTTCTTT.

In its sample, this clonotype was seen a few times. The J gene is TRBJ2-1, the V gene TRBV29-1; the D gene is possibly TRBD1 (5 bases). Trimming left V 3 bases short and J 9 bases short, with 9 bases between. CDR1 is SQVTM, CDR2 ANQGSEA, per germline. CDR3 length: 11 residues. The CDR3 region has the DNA TGCAGCGTTGACAGGGCCGGTGAGCAGTTCTTC. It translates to CSVDRAGEQFF.

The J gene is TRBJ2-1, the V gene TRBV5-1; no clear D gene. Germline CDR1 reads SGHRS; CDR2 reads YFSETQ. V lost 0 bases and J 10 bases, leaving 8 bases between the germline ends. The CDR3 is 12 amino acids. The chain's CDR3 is CASSLELSEQFF. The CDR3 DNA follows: TGCGCCAGCAGCTTGGAGTTATCCGAGCAGTTCTTC.

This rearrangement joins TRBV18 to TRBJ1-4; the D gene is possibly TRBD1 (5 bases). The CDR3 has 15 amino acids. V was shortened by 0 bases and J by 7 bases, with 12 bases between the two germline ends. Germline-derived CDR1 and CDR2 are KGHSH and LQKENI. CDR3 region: CASSPPGGTGEKLFF. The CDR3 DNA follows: TGTGCCAGCTCACCACCGGGGGGGACTGGTGAAAAACTGTTTTTT. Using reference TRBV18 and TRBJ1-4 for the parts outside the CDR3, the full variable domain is NAGVMQNPRHLVRRRGQEARLRCSPMKGHSHVYWYRQLPEEGLKFMVYLQKENIIDESGMPKERFSAEFPKEGPSILRIQQVVRGDSAAYFCASSPPGGTGEKLFFGSGTQLSVL.